Presented here are 8 T cell receptor beta chains from one specimen sequenced in a study of post-analysis software for immune sequencing data. No antigen has been assigned to these receptors. General study findings and limits: Several TRBV segments, TRBV5-6, TRBV5-1 and TRBV20-1 among them, were found more frequent in patients than controls.

Sequencing libraries made from TCR beta cDNA carried unique molecular identifiers. TCRdb recomputed calls from the PCR reads with MiXCR, one row per CDR3 protein. The sample records about 820,000 distinct CDR3 sequences, about 50% being singletons. The sequenced sample was blood. These receptor sequences come from a girl aged 5-17 years with multiple sclerosis.

The rearrangement uses TRBV10-3 and TRBJ2-4; 8 positions match TRBD1. The length of the CDR3 is 13 residues. Germline CDR1 reads ENHRY; CDR2 reads SYGVKD. Losses at the gene ends were 5 bases for V and 9 bases for J; bases not matched to a gene: 6. The DNA for the CDR3 is TGTGCCATCAGTCAGGGGGCAAGTATCATTCAGTACTTC. This gives the protein CAISQGASIIQYF.

The chain joins TRBV13 to TRBJ2-1; 7 bases are shared with TRBD2. V shed 5 bases, J shed 6 bases, and the junction held 10 bases outside the gene matches. CDR1 and CDR2 (germline): PRHDT, FYEKMQ (reference sequence). This CDR3 spans 15 amino acids. CDR3 DNA: TGTGCCAGCAGCCCCCGGGACTATCCTATCAATGAGCAGTTCTTC. The encoded protein is CASSPRDYPINEQFF. The variable domain in full, with the rest retrieved from reference TRBV13 and TRBJ2-1, is AAGVIQSPRHLIKEKRETATLKCYPIPRHDTVYWYQQGPGQDPQFLISFYEKMQSDKGSIPDRFSAQQFSDYHSELNMSSLELGDSALYFCASSPRDYPINEQFFGPGTRLTVL.

The V call is TRBV9, the J call TRBJ2-1; no firm D call. Germline V gene lookup returns CDR1 SGDLS and CDR2 YYNGEE. V was shortened by 4 bases and J by 2 bases, with 16 bases between the two germline ends. The CDR3 has 16 residues. CDR3 region: CASSLRERAAYNEQFF. Written as DNA, the CDR3 is TGTGCCAGCAGCTTACGAGAGCGTGCGGCCTACAATGAGCAGTTCTTC.

V usage is TRBV3-1 and J usage is TRBJ2-5; D is possibly TRBD1 or TRBD2 (6 bases each). CDR1 is LGHDT, CDR2 YNNKEL, per germline (reference sequence). The CDR3 is made up of 14 amino acids. V gave up 1 base and J gave up 4 bases, with 10 bases separating them. For the CDR3, the DNA is TGTGCCAGCAGCCAAGCGGGGGCTGGAGAGACCCAGTACTTC. This codes for CASSQAGAGETQYF.

This chain uses TRBV7-9 with TRBJ2-1; 8 bases align to TRBD2. Germline lookup yields CDR1 SEHNR and CDR2 FQNEAQ (reference sequence). The CDR3 sequence is 15 residues long. V lost 2 bases, J lost 8 bases, and 8 bases stayed unmatched. CDR3 loop: CASSLIDGGGDEQFF. DNA of the CDR3: TGTGCCAGCAGCTTAATCGACGGGGGGGGCGATGAGCAGTTCTTC.

This clonotype was observed a handful of times. J is TRBJ2-3 and V is TRBV6-2 or TRBV6-3; D possibly corresponds to TRBD2 (6 bases). V lost 0 bases and J lost 0, with 22 bases in between. The CDR3 spans 20 residues. Germline V CDR1 and CDR2: MNHEY, SVGEGT. CDR3 in amino acids: CASSYSISDLGTPSTDTQYF. In nucleotides, the CDR3 is TGTGCCAGCAGTTACTCGATTAGCGACCTCGGGACTCCTAGCACAGATACGCAGTATTTT.

This clonotype was seen more than once but under ten times. The V gene is TRBV10-2, the J gene TRBJ1-2, with a tentative D call TRBD1 (5 bases). The CDR3 is 12 amino acids. Germline V gene sequence: CDR1 WSHSY, CDR2 SAAADI. V shed 6 bases and J shed 8 bases, with 13 bases lying between them. In DNA form, the CDR3 reads TGCGCCAGCAGGCAGGGCGGAGAGGGCTACACCTTC. This codes for CASRQGGEGYTF.

The V gene is TRBV27, the J gene TRBJ2-4, with a possible D match to TRBD2 (7 bases). V was trimmed by 6 bases and J by 9 bases, leaving 18 bases between them. The CDR3 contains 14 residues. CDR1 MNHEY and CDR2 SMNVEV come from the germline V gene (reference sequence). In nucleotides, the CDR3 is TGTGCCAGCAGCTTAGGGGGGGCCCAGAGCATTCAGTACTTC. Amino acids: CASSLGGAQSIQYF.